The next 6 T cell receptor beta chains were all read from a single sample in a study of identical twins. TCRdb redid the calling of the 5' RACE reads with MiXCR, one entry per CDR3 protein. The data hold some 460,000 distinct CDR3 sequences, with more than 13% observed a single time. These data were also reused for a study on yellow fever vaccine responses in identical twins.

The specimen sequenced was CD4+ T cells sorted from blood. The source is a woman between 18 and 30 years old in good health.

This clonotype was seen at least ten times. The CDR3 DNA follows: TGTGCCAGCACCCCGGGACAGGGGGCTTACAATGAGCAGTTCTTC. Its protein product is CASTPGQGAYNEQFF. The rearrangement joins TRBV12-3 or TRBV12-4 to TRBJ2-1; 12 positions agree with TRBD1. V was clipped by 7 bases and J by 4 bases; unmatched bases: 5. The CDR3 loop spans 15 amino acids.

This clonotype appeared a few times. V gene TRBV7-8 combines with J gene TRBJ2-7; D not certain. Trimming took 4 bases from V and 6 from J, leaving 7 bases between them. Germline V lookup: CDR1 SGHVS, CDR2 FQNEAQ. The CDR3 has 11 residues. CDR3 amino acids: CASSSNLEQYF. CDR3 DNA sequence: TGTGCCAGCAGCTCAAACCTCGAGCAGTACTTC.

The V gene is TRBV6-2 or TRBV6-3, the J gene TRBJ2-5; D is possibly TRBD2 (6 bases). The CDR3 length is 15 residues. In germline, CDR1 is MNHEY, CDR2 SVGEGT. With 7 bases removed from V and 5 bases from J, the gap between germline ends came to 20 bases. CDR3 nucleotides: TGTGCCAGCAACAGATTCCAGGGAGGTCGGGAGACCCAGTACTTC. Translating it yields CASNRFQGGRETQYF.

The chain combines TRBV12-3 or TRBV12-4 with TRBJ2-6; D is possibly TRBD1 or TRBD2 (5 bases each). V lost 4 bases and J 3 bases, leaving 16 bases between the germline ends. This CDR3 contains 17 residues. DNA for the CDR3: TGTGCCAGCAGTTCCTCCCCGTGGGGGAGTGGGGCCAACGTCCTGACTTTC. Its protein product is CASSSSPWGSGANVLTF.

V is TRBV18 and J is TRBJ2-2; D gene ambiguous. Trimming cost V 4 bases and J 1 base, with 7 bases left between them. The V gene's germline CDR1 is KGHSH and CDR2 LQKENI. This CDR3 has 14 amino acids. CDR3 sequence reads: CASSRYLNTGELFF. The CDR3 nucleotides are TGTGCCAGCTCACGGTACCTGAACACCGGGGAGCTGTTTTTT.

This clonotype was counted at least ten times. The CDR3 loop reads CASRRLDVAAEAFF. Written as DNA, the CDR3 is TGCGCCAGCAGAAGATTGGACGTAGCGGCTGAAGCTTTCTTT. The genes are TRBV5-1 and TRBJ1-1, with D hard to call. Between the trimmed V and J ends, which lost 5 bases and 6 bases, there was a span of 17 bases. This CDR3 comprises 14 residues. Germline V CDR1 and CDR2: SGHRS, YFSETQ.